This T cell receptor (beta chain) was captured in a study of cytomegalovirus exposure and HLA in healthy donors. About the study: Findings of an earlier analysis included roughly 110 million unique TCR beta sequences from roughly 190 million T cells. Findings and limits, study-wide: Other equally common chains were less clonally expanded than HLA-associated TCR beta chains, a later analysis showed. The productive fraction for most TCR beta V segments was about 87% or about 30% in an earlier analysis. As a later analysis showed, a missense DCLRE1C variant was linked to trimming of TCR beta V- and J-genes.

Vbeta (60) and Jbeta (13) primers were used in the PCR. Assay used: immunoSEQ multiplex PCR; TCRdb lists only in-frame clones, some missing. The sample carries some 110,000 clones, roughly three quarters recorded once. About this clone: What it binds is not known.

CDR1 SGHAT and CDR2 FQNNGV come from the germline V gene. The V and J ends lost 9 bases and 4 bases, in that order; junction bases with no gene match: 5. The CDR3 covers 13 residues. This chain links TRBV11-2 with TRBJ2-7, with 11 bases aligning to TRBD2. The receptor's source is a man in his fifties or sixties in good health and CMV-seropositive. Sequencing input: PBMCs. CDR3 DNA: TGTGCCAGTCAAACTAGCGGGAGATACGAGCAGTACTTC. Its translation: CASQTSGRYEQYF.